Below, 15 T cell receptor beta chains from the same sample are listed, as sequenced in a study of blood T cell repertoires in COVID-19. The table came from immunoSEQ multiplex PCR; TCRdb's copy has only in-frame clones and leaves some out. The sample carries fewer than 700,000 clones, 70% to 90% recorded once. The sample was peripheral blood. The receptors come from a woman aged 50 to 60 with COVID-19, enrolled during active disease.

The chain combines TRBV4-1 with TRBJ2-5; a possible D gene is TRBD2 (5 bases). The CDR3 covers 15 residues. Germline-derived CDR1 and CDR2 are MGHRA and YSYEKL. V was clipped by 6 bases and J by 5 bases, with 19 bases between them. The CDR3 spells CASSLAGSLRETQYF. Written as DNA, the CDR3 is TGCGCCAGCAGTCTTGCGGGCTCCTTGAGGGAGACCCAGTACTTC.

The V call is TRBV10-1, the J call TRBJ2-5; 7 nucleotides agree with TRBD2. The CDR3 totals 14 residues. CDR1 is WNHNN and CDR2 is SYGVQD in the germline V gene (reference sequence). With 6 bases clipped from V and 3 bases from J, the junction kept 7 bases outside the gene matches. The CDR3 loop is CASSGGYPEETQYF. In DNA form, the CDR3 reads TGCGCCAGCAGCGGGGGGTACCCCGAAGAGACCCAGTACTTC.

This clone has only a few counts. This rearrangement joins TRBV29-1 to TRBJ1-3; tentative D call: TRBD1 (6 bases). The CDR3 has 15 amino acids. Per the germline V gene, CDR1 is SQVTM and CDR2 is ANQGSEA. V lost 7 bases, J lost 0 bases, and 16 bases lay in between. The CDR3 loop is CSATDSLSSGNTIYF. Here the CDR3 DNA reads TGCAGCGCCACGGACAGCCTCTCCTCTGGAAACACCATATATTTT.

This chain joins TRBV5-1 and TRBJ2-2, with D possibly matching TRBD2 (5 bases). Trimming stripped 3 bases from V and 4 bases from J, with 13 bases between. This CDR3 is 15 amino acids long. Germline assignment: CDR1 SGHRS and CDR2 YFSETQ. CDR3 protein: CASSSVVGSTGELFF. CDR3 coding DNA: TGCGCCAGCAGCTCTGTTGTGGGGAGCACCGGGGAGCTGTTTTTT. Supplemented by reference TRBV5-1 and TRBJ2-2, the full variable domain reads KAGVTQTPRYLIKTRGQQVTLSCSPISGHRSVSWYQQTPGQGLQFLFEYFSETQRNKGNFPGRFSGRQFSNSRSEMNVSTLELGDSALYLCASSSVVGSTGELFFGEGSRLTVL.

The chain joins TRBV9 to TRBJ1-1; D is perhaps TRBD1 (5 bases). The CDR3 totals 15 residues. Germline lookup yields CDR1 SGDLS and CDR2 YYNGEE. Trimming stripped 1 base from V and 4 bases from J, with 14 bases between. The CDR3 DNA reads as TGTGCCAGCAGCGTACTACAGGAGATAGGCACTGAAGCTTTCTTT. Its translation is CASSVLQEIGTEAFF.

This clone was found once. V and J are TRBV5-1 and TRBJ2-1, with D possibly being TRBD2 (5 bases). Between the trimmed V and J ends, which lost 0 bases and 8 bases, there was a span of 12 bases. The CDR3 loop spans 14 amino acids. Looked up from germline, CDR1 is SGHRS and CDR2 is YFSETQ. CDR3 in amino acids: CASSLGVLADEQFF. CDR3 sequence (DNA): TGCGCCAGCAGCTTGGGTGTGCTAGCCGATGAGCAGTTCTTC.

This chain links TRBV19 with TRBJ1-5, with D perhaps matching TRBD1 (6 bases). Germline lookup yields CDR1 LNHDA and CDR2 SQIVND (reference sequence). V was pared by 6 bases and J by 5 bases, with 17 bases between. The CDR3 loop spans 15 amino acids. CDR3 region: CASSPRGGVDQPQHF. The CDR3 DNA sequence: TGTGCCAGTAGCCCCAGAGGGGGGGTGGATCAGCCCCAGCATTTT.

The rearrangement links TRBV5-1 to TRBJ1-2; 8 bases map to TRBD1. The CDR3 has 18 amino acids. V was clipped by 0 bases and J by 4 bases; unmatched bases: 14. Germline V gene data show CDR1 as SGHRS and CDR2 as YFSETQ. In nucleotides, the CDR3 is TGCGCCAGCAGCTTGGGGGGACCTCGACAGGGGCGAGCCTATGGCTACACCTTC. Its protein product is CASSLGGPRQGRAYGYTF.

The genes are TRBV24-1 and TRBJ1-2; TRBD1 matches at 7 bases. From germline, CDR1 is KGHDR and CDR2 SFDVKD. The CDR3 contains 14 residues. Trimming at V came to 6 bases and at J to 4 bases, leaving 7 bases not matched to a gene. CDR3 bases: TGTGCCACCAGTACAAATCGGGACAGCTATGGCTACACCTTC. Protein: CATSTNRDSYGYTF.

This chain joins TRBV10-3 and TRBJ2-7, with 8 bases matching TRBD1. Per the germline V gene, CDR1 is ENHRY and CDR2 is SYGVKD. CDR3 length: 15 residues. V was pared by 5 bases and J by 0 bases, with 6 bases of the junction left unmatched. As DNA, the CDR3 is TGTGCCATCAGTAACAGGGGGGCTGGCTCCTACGAGCAGTACTTC. It is translated as CAISNRGAGSYEQYF.

The CDR3 nucleotides read TGTGCCAGCAGCTTGGCGACGGGGAATCAGCCCCAGCATTTT. Encoded protein: CASSLATGNQPQHF. The chain is built from TRBV5-6 and TRBJ1-5; unclear D gene. The CDR3 covers 14 residues. CDR1 and CDR2 (germline): SGHDT, YYEEEE. Trimming stripped 0 bases from V and 4 bases from J, with 8 bases between. The entire variable domain, with the rest obtained from reference TRBV5-6 and TRBJ1-5, is as follows: DAGVTQSPTHLIKTRGQQVTLRCSPKSGHDTVSWYQQALGQGPQFIFQYYEEEERQRGNFPDRFSGHQFPNYSSELNVNALLLGDSALYLCASSLATGNQPQHFGDGTRLSIL.

The chain couples TRBV28 to TRBJ1-6; D unclear. CDR3 length equals 12 residues. The ends were cut back, 1 base at V and 12 bases at J, with 7 bases in the middle. Per the germline V gene, CDR1 is MDHEN and CDR2 is SYDVKM. CDR3 bases: TGTGCCAGCAGTTTATCTTCCCTACCCCTCCACTTT. Translation: CASSLSSLPLHF.

Concerning this clone itself: This specimen includes other DNA sequences encoding the same CDR3. This chain links TRBV9 with TRBJ2-7; TRBD2 agrees at 9 bases. This CDR3 spans 15 amino acids. CDR1 is SGDLS, CDR2 YYNGEE, per germline. V shed 0 bases and J 2 bases; nucleotides not matched to a gene: 3. This CDR3 is CASSVEAGGPYEQYF. DNA for the CDR3: TGTGCCAGCAGCGTAGAAGCGGGGGGCCCCTACGAGCAGTACTTC.

This clone was picked up a small number of times. The chain employs TRBV5-1 and TRBJ1-2; D is perhaps TRBD1 (5 bases). This CDR3 contains 15 residues. V lost 1 base to trimming and J lost 5 bases, with 15 bases between them. Germline V gene data show CDR1 as SGHRS and CDR2 as YFSETQ. The CDR3, as DNA: TGCGCCAGCAGCTTGAGCAGGGCCACAGGATATGGCTACACCTTC. Protein product: CASSLSRATGYGYTF.

The rearrangement joins TRBV28 to TRBJ2-3, with D maybe TRBD2 (6 bases). CDR3 length: 14 residues. Trimming shortened V by 5 bases and J by 4 bases, and 13 bases separated the two germline ends. Per germline, CDR1 MDHEN and CDR2 SYDVKM. CDR3 in DNA: TGTGCCAGCAGTGGGGGGAGTCGGCCAGATACGCAGTATTTT. It encodes CASSGGSRPDTQYF.